Below, 11 T cell receptor beta chains from the same sample are listed, as sequenced in a study of shared clonotypes between healthy human individuals. CD45RO-negative cells were positively selected for CCR7, leaving out terminally differentiated effector memory CD45RA+ cells. The data were produced by immunoSEQ multiplex PCR, yet TCRdb's version contains in-frame clones alone and is incomplete. The sample shows around 560,000 clones, 90% to 95% of them seen only once. Sequencing input: naive CD8+ T cells sorted from blood. The source of these receptors is a woman aged 25 to 45 in good health.

The DNA for the CDR3 is TGCGCCAGCAGCTTGTACAGGGGGGAGACCCAGTACTTC. Its protein product is CASSLYRGETQYF. The rearrangement links TRBV5-1 to TRBJ2-5, with 8 positions matching TRBD1. The CDR3 extends over 13 amino acids. V was pared by 1 base and J by 5 bases, with 1 base of the junction left unmatched. The germline V gene has CDR1 SGHRS and CDR2 YFSETQ.

The chain recombines TRBV19 with TRBJ2-7; D might be TRBD1 (5 bases). Trimming removed 5 bases from V and 4 bases from J, with 15 bases in between. Germline CDR1 reads LNHDA; CDR2 reads SQIVND (reference sequence). The CDR3 extends over 14 amino acids. The CDR3 DNA sequence: TGTGCCAGTAGTGCGGCAGGGTCGACATACGAGCAGTACTTC. The encoded protein is CASSAAGSTYEQYF.

The chain uses TRBV18 and TRBJ1-2; the D gene is possibly TRBD1 (5 bases). V was cut by 5 bases and J by 8 bases, with 15 bases left in between. The CDR3 runs to 13 residues. The germline V gene encodes CDR1 KGHSH and CDR2 LQKENI. DNA for the CDR3: TGTGCCAGCTCATCGACACGGGGGGACGGCTACACCTTC. Its protein product is CASSSTRGDGYTF.

A single count supports this clone. The V and J genes are TRBV4-1 and TRBJ2-1; no clear D gene. This CDR3 comprises 17 residues. Trimming cost V 0 bases and J 0 bases, with 12 bases left between them. The V gene's germline CDR1 is MGHRA and CDR2 YSYEKL. The DNA of the CDR3 is TGCGCCAGCAGCCAAGATCTGGGTCCGAGCTCCTACAATGAGCAGTTCTTC. This codes for CASSQDLGPSSYNEQFF.

The rearrangement uses TRBV7-8 and TRBJ2-1, with 11 bases identical to TRBD2. Germline V gene sequence: CDR1 SGHVS, CDR2 FQNEAQ. J lost 8 bases, V lost 5 bases, and 11 bases had no gene match. This CDR3 has 16 amino acids. CDR3 protein: CASSPVGLAGGHEQFF. DNA for the CDR3: TGTGCCAGCAGCCCGGTAGGGCTAGCGGGAGGTCATGAGCAGTTCTTC. Variable domain in full (rest from reference TRBV7-8 and TRBJ2-1): GAGVSQSPRYKVAKRGQDVALRCDPISGHVSLFWYQQALGQGPEFLTYFQNEAQLDKSGLPSDRFFAERPEGSVSTLKIQRTQQEDSAVYLCASSPVGLAGGHEQFFGPGTRLTVL.

The V and J genes are TRBV14 and TRBJ2-3; D remains unclear. Per germline, CDR1 SGHDN and CDR2 FVKESK. V lost 5 bases to trimming and J lost 5 bases, with 11 bases between them. The CDR3 runs 13 residues. Written as DNA, the CDR3 is TGTGCCAGCAGCTTAAGGACGGAAGATACGCAGTATTTT. Translating gives CASSLRTEDTQYF. Filled out from reference TRBV14 and TRBJ2-3, the complete variable domain reads EAGVTQFPSHSVIEKGQTVTLRCDPISGHDNLYWYRRVMGKEIKFLLHFVKESKQDESGMPNNRFLAERTGGTYSTLKVQPAELEDSGVYFCASSLRTEDTQYFGPGTRLTVL.

The rearrangement uses TRBV7-3 and TRBJ2-1; 10 nucleotides match TRBD2. The germline V gene encodes CDR1 SGHTA and CDR2 FQGTGA. This CDR3 has 17 residues. V shed 2 bases and J 1 base; nucleotides not matched to a gene: 5. The CDR3, as DNA: TGTGCCAGCAGCTTACAGCGGGAGGGCCGGTCCTACAATGAGCAGTTCTTC. This sequence encodes CASSLQREGRSYNEQFF.

This rearrangement joins TRBV6-1 to TRBJ2-7, with D unresolved. Trimming removed 2 bases from V and 3 bases from J, with 8 bases in between. CDR3 size: 13 residues. Germline CDR1 and CDR2: MNHNS and SASEGT. Here the CDR3 DNA reads TGTGCCAGCAGTGAAACGATCTTCTACGAGCAGTACTTC. As protein: CASSETIFYEQYF.

This sequence joins TRBV6-1 and TRBJ2-7; D ambiguous. V was pared by 2 bases and J by 4 bases, with 15 bases between. This CDR3 is 15 amino acids long. From germline, CDR1 is MNHNS and CDR2 SASEGT. The CDR3 DNA reads TGTGCCAGCAGTGAACCGGAAAGGGTTCCGTACGAGCAGTACTTC. This sequence encodes CASSEPERVPYEQYF.

The V and J genes are TRBV28 and TRBJ2-1; D might be TRBD1 (5 bases). The CDR3 is made up of 13 amino acids. The V gene's germline CDR1 is MDHEN and CDR2 SYDVKM. V shed 8 bases and J shed 5 bases, with 13 bases lying between them. As DNA, the CDR3 is TGTGCCAGCCAATATGGGGCGGACAATGAGCAGTTCTTC. It yields the protein CASQYGADNEQFF.

V usage is TRBV15 and J usage is TRBJ2-7; TRBD1 might be the D (5 bases). Between the trimmed V and J ends, which lost 6 bases and 6 bases, there was a span of 15 bases. The CDR3 extends over 13 amino acids. Germline V gives CDR1 LNHNV, CDR2 YYDKDF (reference sequence). The CDR3 sequence is CATRAKGWTEQYF. As DNA, the CDR3 is TGTGCCACCAGGGCCAAGGGGTGGACCGAGCAGTACTTC.